This entry lists 24 T cell receptor beta chains sequenced from one sample in a study of beta chain features in type 1 diabetes. What was sequenced were expressed TCRB transcripts, since all of the isolated RNA had been reverse transcribed. Produced via immunoSEQ multiplex PCR; TCRdb's table is partial and in-frame only. The sample contains under 900,000 clones, roughly 15% of which appear only once. Sequencing was performed on naive CD4+ T cells from blood. The receptor source for this set is a woman aged 18-29 years in good health.

The J gene is TRBJ2-7, the V gene TRBV7-8; possibly TRBD1 or TRBD2 for D (5 bases each). Trimming pared 4 bases from V and 5 bases from J, leaving 18 bases between. This CDR3 spans 15 amino acids. The germline CDR1 and CDR2 sequences are SGHVS and FQNEAQ. Here the CDR3 DNA reads TGTGCCAGCAGCTCCGGAGACTCGTGGGACGACGAGCAGTACTTC. It translates to CASSSGDSWDDEQYF.

This sequence joins TRBV18 and TRBJ1-5; D not resolved. Trimming took off 3 bases at V and 3 bases at J, with 15 bases between the two ends. The length of the CDR3 is 16 residues. CDR1 and CDR2 from the germline V gene are KGHSH and LQKENI. CDR3 amino acids: CASSPTKAGYNQPQHF. The DNA of the CDR3 is TGTGCCAGCTCACCTACGAAAGCTGGGTACAATCAGCCCCAGCATTTT.

This clone was found a few times. The chain has TRBV6-6 and TRBJ2-5, with a tentative D call TRBD2 (6 bases). The CDR3 is 12 amino acids. V was pared by 7 bases and J by 3 bases, with 9 bases between. CDR1 MNHNY and CDR2 SVGAGI come from the germline V gene (reference sequence). The CDR3 loop reads CASTWGEETQYF. In DNA, the CDR3 is TGTGCCAGCACCTGGGGGGAAGAGACCCAGTACTTC.

As for this clone: At the DNA level, this CDR3 is encoded by other sequences in the same sample as well. This chain connects TRBV4-3 to TRBJ2-1; D remains ambiguous. V lost 1 base, J lost 0 bases, and 10 bases lay in between. CDR1 and CDR2 (germline): LGHNA, YSLEER. The CDR3 spans 16 residues. The DNA of the CDR3 is TGCGCCAGCAGCCAAGGTGCTGTGAGCTCCTACAATGAGCAGTTCTTC. Its protein is CASSQGAVSSYNEQFF.

V usage is TRBV18 and J usage is TRBJ1-1; D unclear. V lost 6 bases and J lost 0, with 11 bases in between. The germline V gene encodes CDR1 KGHSH and CDR2 LQKENI. This CDR3 has 14 residues. In DNA form, the CDR3 reads TGTGCCAGCTCCACCGGGTGGATGAACACTGAAGCTTTCTTT. This sequence encodes CASSTGWMNTEAFF.

The CDR3 sequence is CASSVRGKETQYF. The CDR3 nucleotides are TGTGCCAGCAGCGTCCGGGGGAAAGAGACCCAGTACTTC. This sequence joins TRBV27 and TRBJ2-5, with D possibly TRBD2 on 6 matching bases. This CDR3 region has 13 residues. Trimming shortened V by 6 bases and J by 3 bases, and 11 bases separated the two germline ends. Germline assignment: CDR1 MNHEY and CDR2 SMNVEV (reference sequence).

The chain joins TRBV7-2 to TRBJ2-5; D is possibly TRBD1 or TRBD2 (6 bases each). Germline CDR1 and CDR2: SGHTA and FQGNSA. CDR3 size: 15 residues. Trimming took off 2 bases at V and 5 bases at J, with 15 bases between the two ends. CDR3 region: CASSLSQGRMETQYF. The CDR3 DNA reads as TGTGCCAGCAGCTTATCCCAGGGGAGGATGGAGACCCAGTACTTC.

This clone showed up just a few times. At one end, the junction sequence differs from germline, possibly due to a read error. Other DNA sequences in this sample translate to the same CDR3. The chain employs TRBV19 and TRBJ1-1, with D unresolved. CDR1 and CDR2 (germline): LNHDA, SQIVND (reference sequence). The CDR3 runs to 14 residues. The CDR3 nucleotides are TGTGCCAGTAGTATCACGGGTGTGAATACTGAAGCTTTCTTT. Encoded protein: CASSITGVNTEAFF. The variable domain in full, with the rest retrieved from reference TRBV19 and TRBJ1-1, is DGGITQSPKYLFRKEGQNVTLSCEQNLNHDAMYWYRQDPGQGLRLIYYSQIVNDFQKGDIAEGYSVSREKKESFPLTVTSAQKNPTAFYLCASSITGVNTEAFFGQGTRLTVV.

This clone turned up a few times. The V call is TRBV28, the J call TRBJ2-7; the D call may be TRBD1 or TRBD2 (5 bases each). Trimming shortened V by 7 bases and J by 3 bases, and 16 bases separated the two germline ends. This CDR3 spans 14 amino acids. Germline CDR1 reads MDHEN; CDR2 reads SYDVKM. CDR3 DNA sequence: TGTGCCAGCACCCCGGGGCAGGTAGACTACGAGCAGTACTTC. Its translation is CASTPGQVDYEQYF.

This clone was seen only a few times. The sample carries other DNA sequences with the same CDR3. The V call is TRBV11-2, the J call TRBJ1-2; the D gene is possibly TRBD1 (6 bases). CDR1 SGHAT and CDR2 FQNNGV come from the germline V gene. The CDR3 loop spans 14 amino acids. The V and J ends lost 0 bases and 5 bases respectively, with 10 bases between them. The CDR3 region has the DNA TGTGCCAGCAGCTTAGACAGGGGCTCATATGGCTACACCTTC. Its protein product is CASSLDRGSYGYTF.

The chain carries TRBV6-6 and TRBJ1-5; the D gene is possibly TRBD1 (6 bases). The ends were cut back, 6 bases at V and 5 bases at J, with 20 bases in the middle. Germline lookup yields CDR1 MNHNY and CDR2 SVGAGI (reference sequence). This CDR3 is 16 amino acids long. The CDR3 DNA reads TGTGCCAGCAGGCCGGGGGCGCCGTGGCGGTATCAGCCCCAGCATTTT. The encoded protein is CASRPGAPWRYQPQHF.

This clone has only a few counts. This rearrangement joins TRBV5-1 to TRBJ2-5, with 12 bases that match TRBD2. CDR3 length: 17 residues. The V gene's germline CDR1 is SGHRS and CDR2 YFSETQ. V was clipped by 1 base and J by 5 bases; unmatched bases: 9. The CDR3, as DNA: TGCGCCAGCAGCTTGCTAGCGGGAGGGGCAGGCGCGGAGACCCAGTACTTC. Translating gives CASSLLAGGAGAETQYF.

This clone was counted a few times. The chain is built from TRBV27 and TRBJ2-3; D remains ambiguous. CDR3 length equals 14 residues. Germline V gene sequence: CDR1 MNHEY, CDR2 SMNVEV (reference sequence). The ends were cut back, 2 bases at V and 4 bases at J, with 10 bases in the middle. CDR3 nucleotides: TGTGCCAGCAGTTTACAGGCTGCCCCAGATACGCAGTATTTT. This codes for CASSLQAAPDTQYF.

The chain carries TRBV19 and TRBJ1-5, with TRBD1 matching 10 bases. The ends lost 7 bases at V and 4 bases at J; junction bases unmatched: 7. CDR1 is LNHDA, CDR2 SQIVND, per germline (reference sequence). The CDR3 covers 15 residues. The CDR3 here is CASTTRDRGNQPQHF. In nucleotides, the CDR3 is TGTGCCAGTACGACTCGGGACAGGGGAAATCAGCCCCAGCATTTT.

Only a few counts were recorded for this clone. This chain uses TRBV7-2 with TRBJ2-3, with 9 bases that match TRBD2. Germline CDR1 is SGHTA and CDR2 is FQGNSA. This CDR3 has 15 amino acids. Germline trimming cut 3 bases from V and 5 bases from J; bases unmatched to any gene: 6. The CDR3: CASSFLAGALDTQYF. The CDR3 DNA is TGTGCCAGCAGCTTTTTAGCGGGAGCCTTAGATACGCAGTATTTT.

This clone was picked up a small number of times. The chain recombines TRBV18 with TRBJ2-7, with 8 nucleotides matching TRBD2. CDR1 is KGHSH and CDR2 is LQKENI in the germline V gene. The V and J ends lost 2 bases and 3 bases, in that order; junction bases with no gene match: 6. This CDR3 region has 15 residues. The CDR3: CASSPSGTRFYEQYF. The CDR3 nucleotides are TGTGCCAGCTCACCAAGCGGGACTAGATTCTACGAGCAGTACTTC.

This clone was seen only a few times. This chain links TRBV18 with TRBJ2-3; 9 nucleotides line up with TRBD2. V shed 3 bases and J 6 bases; nucleotides not matched to a gene: 7. Germline loops: CDR1 KGHSH, CDR2 LQKENI. The CDR3 covers 15 residues. This chain's CDR3 is CASSPERGARDTQYF. The CDR3, as DNA: TGTGCCAGCTCACCCGAGCGGGGGGCAAGGGATACGCAGTATTTT.

In its sample, this clone was seen a few times. This chain joins TRBV5-1 and TRBJ2-7; the match to TRBD2 covers 7 bases. The CDR3 contains 15 residues. Germline CDR1 and CDR2: SGHRS and YFSETQ. The J segment lost 4 bases and the V segment lost 2 bases, leaving 9 bases of the junction unmatched. CDR3 DNA: TGCGCCAGCAGCTTCGGGCTAGCGGCCGATTACGAGCAGTACTTC. Residues: CASSFGLAADYEQYF.

This clone was seen only a few times. This rearrangement joins TRBV5-6 to TRBJ1-2; TRBD1 agrees at 8 bases. The CDR3 spans 14 residues. Germline V gives CDR1 SGHDT, CDR2 YYEEEE. V shed 3 bases, J shed 8 bases, and the junction held 9 bases outside the gene matches. CDR3 DNA sequence: TGTGCCAGCAGCTCTGGACAGGGACTGGACGGCTACACCTTC. Its translation: CASSSGQGLDGYTF.

The J gene is TRBJ1-4, the V gene TRBV28; 7 bases are shared with TRBD1. Looked up from germline, CDR1 is MDHEN and CDR2 is SYDVKM. Losses at the gene ends were 6 bases for V and 4 bases for J; bases not matched to a gene: 11. CDR3 length: 16 residues. The CDR3 here is CASSPLTGVDNEKLFF. The CDR3 nucleotides are TGTGCCAGCAGCCCCCTTACAGGGGTGGATAATGAAAAACTGTTTTTT.

The table lists this clone with a few counts. The CDR3 sequence is CASSPGHRNTGELFF. The CDR3 DNA is TGTGCCAGCAGCCCGGGACACCGGAACACCGGGGAGCTGTTTTTT. This chain connects TRBV7-2 to TRBJ2-2, with D possibly matching TRBD1 (6 bases). The germline V gene encodes CDR1 SGHTA and CDR2 FQGNSA. Trimming shortened V by 5 bases and J by 1 base, and 11 bases separated the two germline ends. The CDR3 has 15 amino acids.

The CDR3 here is CASSQGPDSSYEQYF. The CDR3 bases are TGCGCCAGCAGCCAAGGTCCGGATAGCTCCTACGAGCAGTACTTC. This chain joins TRBV4-3 and TRBJ2-7, with D unclear. The CDR3 spans 15 residues. The V end lost 1 base, the J end lost 0 bases, and 10 bases lay between the germline ends. Germline V CDR1 and CDR2: LGHNA, YSLEER.

The V gene is TRBV7-2, the J gene TRBJ2-7; no clear D gene. Deletions cut 1 base from V and 7 bases from J, with 8 bases between. Germline assignment: CDR1 SGHTA and CDR2 FQGNSA. The CDR3 runs 12 residues. CDR3 bases: TGTGCCAGCAGCTTAGTCCCCCCGGAGCAGTACTTC. Protein: CASSLVPPEQYF.

This clone turned up a few times. This sample also contains other DNA sequences that code for the same CDR3. This rearrangement joins TRBV28 to TRBJ1-1; D is unresolved. The CDR3 is 11 residues long. Germline V lookup: CDR1 MDHEN, CDR2 SYDVKM. V lost 4 bases, J lost 2 bases, and 2 bases lay in between. CDR3 sequence reads: CASSSNTEAFF. Written as DNA, the CDR3 is TGTGCCAGCAGTTCTAACACTGAAGCTTTCTTT.